A selection of T cell receptor beta chains follows, all from one sample in a study of T cells expressing NK-cell markers. After re-calling the 5' RACE reads, TCRdb lists one entry per CDR3 protein, DNA absent. The table lists 400,000 to 450,000 distinct CDR3 sequences. Sequenced: blood T cells: a sorted CD56 or NKG2C T cell subset, CD4+ or CD8+ T cells, or bulk PBMC T cells (not recorded which). The receptors stem from a woman between 18 and 70 years old in good health. The CDR3 runs from the conserved cysteine through the conserved F or W.

J gene	V gene	CDR3 protein
TRBJ2-7	TRBV28	CATSSGPYEQYF
TRBJ2-3	TRBV7-2	CASSLQGGQGIDTQYF
TRBJ2-2	TRBV29-1	CSVEGISVSGIDGELFF
TRBJ2-7	TRBV6-2/TRBV6-3	CASNPGPAYEQYF
TRBJ2-6	TRBV6-2/TRBV6-3	CASSSQLGLSSGANVLTF
TRBJ2-3	TRBV10-3	CAIRRLAGDTDTQYF
TRBJ1-5	TRBV7-2	CASSATSNQPQHF
TRBJ2-6	TRBV20-1	CSAREGQPSGANVLTF
TRBJ2-7	TRBV7-2	CASSVLQSYEQYF
TRBJ2-5	TRBV6-5	CASSYSLLAGGSLQETQYF
TRBJ1-1	TRBV29-1	CSGGHLIAEAFF
TRBJ2-1	TRBV7-6	CASSFDPTRVLSYNEQFF
TRBJ2-3	TRBV7-6	CASSLAAGGPTDTQYF
TRBJ1-1	TRBV20-1	CSAIRNRGRESTEAFF
TRBJ2-4	TRBV6-2/TRBV6-3	CASSYDRGGKNIQYF
TRBJ2-1	TRBV12-3/TRBV12-4	CASSTGRGPYNEQFF
TRBJ2-1	TRBV5-1	CASSLSGGAFGEQFF
TRBJ2-5	TRBV4-3	CASSQRTRYQETQYF
TRBJ2-5	TRBV5-6	CASEISGGNKETQYF
TRBJ1-6	TRBV7-9	CASSHPGTGDSPLHF
TRBJ2-7	TRBV5-4	CASSLPPGTGAYEQYF
TRBJ2-3	TRBV2	CASSEQGRTDTQYF
TRBJ2-7	TRBV20-1	CSARAGGATYEQYF
TRBJ1-6	TRBV3-1	CASSQEGLNSPLHF
TRBJ1-6	TRBV20-1	CSARDPFLSPLHF
TRBJ2-1	TRBV15	CATSTLTPYGQFF
TRBJ2-3	TRBV15	CATSRDLAGITDTQYF
TRBJ1-2	TRBV5-1	CASSLESWDGYGYTF
TRBJ1-2	TRBV3-1	CASSLLDGGQGYTF
TRBJ1-5	TRBV12-3/TRBV12-4	CASSLSGGRNQPQHF
TRBJ1-5	TRBV30	CAWSVRTGNQPQHF
TRBJ2-1	TRBV24-1	CATSDYEAHEQFF
TRBJ2-1	TRBV29-1	CSVLRQGNEQFF
TRBJ1-5	TRBV10-3	CAIAQTNQPQHF
TRBJ1-6	TRBV15	CATSRDSGQPALHF